This is a list of T cell receptor beta chains from one sample in a study of early T cells in non-severe SARS-CoV-2 infection. TCRdb used MiXCR to reprocess the 5' RACE reads, holding one entry per CDR3 protein. The table includes over 50,000 distinct CDR3 sequences, roughly 8.2% detected once. Sequencing input: whole blood. These receptors all come from an adult who was a healthcare worker with PCR-confirmed SARS-CoV-2 infection or an uninfected control (not recorded which). The CDR3 runs from the conserved cysteine through the conserved F or W. The D gene is left open where the match is weak. Clone size, where shown, is once, few, many, or a class for clones that have expanded.

abundance: many
j_gene: TRBJ2-3
d_gene: TRBD2
v_gene: TRBV5-1
CDR3aa: CASSHGTSGGTDTQYF
CDR3nt: TGCGCCAGCAGCCATGGGACTAGCGGGGGCACAGATACGCAGTATTTT

abundance: few
j_gene: TRBJ1-5
d_gene: .
v_gene: TRBV5-8
CDR3aa: CASSFWTSNQPQHF
CDR3nt: TGTGCCAGCAGCTTCTGGACGTCTAATCAGCCCCAGCATTTT

abundance: few
j_gene: TRBJ2-7
d_gene: TRBD1
v_gene: TRBV2
CDR3aa: CASSLHGTDDYEQYF
CDR3nt: TGTGCCAGCAGTCTTCACGGGACAGACGACTACGAGCAGTACTTC

abundance: .
j_gene: TRBJ2-3
d_gene: .
v_gene: TRBV4-1
CDR3aa: CASSQPGRADTQYF
CDR3nt: TGCGCCAGCAGCCAACCAGGGCGTGCAGATACGCAGTATTTT

abundance: .
j_gene: TRBJ1-2
d_gene: TRBD1
v_gene: TRBV3-1
CDR3aa: CASSQELGTAAYGYTF
CDR3nt: TGTGCCAGCAGCCAAGAATTGGGGACAGCTGCCTATGGCTACACCTTC

abundance: .
j_gene: TRBJ2-7
d_gene: TRBD2
v_gene: TRBV5-1
CDR3aa: CASSLPLAETYEQYF
CDR3nt: TGCGCCAGCAGCTTGCCTCTAGCGGAAACCTACGAGCAGTACTTC

abundance: .
j_gene: TRBJ2-5
d_gene: TRBD2
v_gene: TRBV29-1
CDR3aa: CSVDLAGAETQYF
CDR3nt: TGCAGCGTTGATCTAGCGGGAGCGGAGACCCAGTACTTC

abundance: .
j_gene: TRBJ2-3
d_gene: .
v_gene: TRBV5-4
CDR3aa: CASGSTAEDTDTQYF
CDR3nt: TGTGCCAGCGGATCGACAGCGGAAGACACAGATACGCAGTATTTT

abundance: few
j_gene: TRBJ2-1
d_gene: TRBD1
v_gene: TRBV3-1
CDR3aa: CASSQPKTGHNEQFF
CDR3nt: TGTGCCAGCAGCCAGCCAAAGACAGGGCACAATGAGCAGTTCTTC

abundance: many
j_gene: TRBJ2-1
d_gene: TRBD2
v_gene: TRBV6-9
CDR3aa: CAPREREGNEQFF
CDR3nt: TGTGCACCCCGCGAGCGGGAGGGTAATGAGCAGTTCTTC

abundance: .
j_gene: TRBJ2-7
d_gene: .
v_gene: TRBV4-1
CDR3aa: CASSQRGRDYEQYF
CDR3nt: TGCGCCAGCAGCCAGCGGGGAAGGGACTACGAGCAGTACTTC

abundance: .
j_gene: TRBJ1-1
d_gene: TRBD1
v_gene: TRBV2
CDR3aa: CASSRRTGTTEAFF
CDR3nt: TGTGCCAGCAGTCGAAGGACAGGGACTACTGAAGCTTTCTTT

abundance: .
j_gene: TRBJ1-5
d_gene: .
v_gene: TRBV14
CDR3aa: CASSKGKGSSNQPQHF
CDR3nt: TGTGCCAGCAGCAAAGGGAAAGGGAGCTCTAATCAGCCCCAGCATTTT

abundance: .
j_gene: TRBJ1-1
d_gene: .
v_gene: TRBV5-5
CDR3aa: CASSLMTEEAFF
CDR3nt: TGTGCCAGCAGCTTGATGACAGAAGAAGCTTTCTTT

abundance: .
j_gene: TRBJ1-1
d_gene: .
v_gene: TRBV10-3
CDR3aa: CAISGHTGGDEAFF
CDR3nt: TGTGCCATCAGTGGGCATACAGGAGGGGATGAAGCTTTCTTT

abundance: few
j_gene: TRBJ2-7
d_gene: .
v_gene: TRBV28
CDR3aa: CASIPWGDPYEQYF
CDR3nt: TGTGCCAGCATCCCCTGGGGGGACCCCTACGAGCAGTACTTC

abundance: many
j_gene: TRBJ2-2
d_gene: TRBD1
v_gene: TRBV4-1
CDR3aa: CASSQGYVGQGLPGELFF
CDR3nt: TGCGCCAGCAGCCAAGGCTATGTTGGACAGGGACTCCCCGGGGAGCTGTTTTTT

abundance: few
j_gene: TRBJ1-5
d_gene: .
v_gene: TRBV12-3/TRBV12-4
CDR3aa: CASSDQGISNQPQHF
CDR3nt: TGTGCCAGCAGCGACCAGGGGATTAGCAATCAGCCCCAGCATTTT

abundance: few
j_gene: TRBJ1-5
d_gene: .
v_gene: TRBV7-3
CDR3aa: CASSLMSGQPQHF
CDR3nt: TGTGCCAGCAGCTTAATGTCGGGTCAGCCCCAGCATTTT

abundance: .
j_gene: TRBJ2-5
d_gene: .
v_gene: TRBV9
CDR3aa: CASSPRTQETQYF
CDR3nt: TGTGCCAGCAGCCCACGGACCCAAGAGACCCAGTACTTC

abundance: many
j_gene: TRBJ2-3
d_gene: .
v_gene: TRBV7-9
CDR3aa: CASSLGGVAASTDTQYF
CDR3nt: TGTGCCAGCAGCTTAGGAGGAGTAGCGGCCAGCACAGATACGCAGTATTTT

abundance: .
j_gene: TRBJ1-3
d_gene: .
v_gene: TRBV27
CDR3aa: CASSLQASGNTIYF
CDR3nt: TGTGCCAGCAGCCTACAGGCATCTGGAAACACCATATATTTT

abundance: few
j_gene: TRBJ1-2
d_gene: .
v_gene: TRBV5-8
CDR3aa: CASRATQGYTF
CDR3nt: TGTGCCAGCAGGGCGACTCAGGGCTACACCTTC

abundance: many
j_gene: TRBJ1-1
d_gene: TRBD1
v_gene: TRBV6-4
CDR3aa: CATRDRENTEAFF
CDR3nt: TGTGCCACCCGGGACAGGGAAAACACTGAAGCTTTCTTT

abundance: few
j_gene: TRBJ2-2
d_gene: .
v_gene: TRBV20-1
CDR3aa: CSAERGGRELFF
CDR3nt: TGCAGTGCAGAGAGGGGGGGCCGGGAGCTGTTTTTT

abundance: few
j_gene: TRBJ2-7
d_gene: TRBD2
v_gene: TRBV5-1
CDR3aa: CASSLGASGRNPAYEQYF
CDR3nt: TGCGCCAGCAGCTTGGGGGCTAGCGGTAGGAACCCCGCCTACGAGCAGTACTTC

abundance: few
j_gene: TRBJ2-1
d_gene: .
v_gene: TRBV7-2
CDR3aa: CASSSPGGVNEQFF
CDR3nt: TGTGCCAGCAGCTCCCCCGGCGGGGTCAATGAGCAGTTCTTC

abundance: many
j_gene: TRBJ2-7
d_gene: .
v_gene: TRBV5-1
CDR3aa: CASSRDISYEQYF
CDR3nt: TGCGCCAGCAGCAGGGACATATCCTACGAGCAGTACTTC

abundance: few
j_gene: TRBJ2-3
d_gene: .
v_gene: TRBV20-1
CDR3aa: CSEGKGDAQYF
CDR3nt: TGCAGTGAGGGGAAGGGGGACGCGCAGTATTTT